The source of this T cell receptor (beta chain) is a study of T cell repertoires in cytomegalovirus infection. Overall study: In the study, CMV epitopes included recently identified HLA-C-restricted and well-studied HLA-B-restricted ones. Public TCR beta signatures marked donors with CMV infection and the matching HLA. Notes on the study in general: Across the ex vivo response, the dominant clonotypes were HLA-C-restricted CMV-specific TCR beta clonotypes.

This clonotype came up many times. Its antigen is currently unknown. J gave up 2 bases and V 3 bases, and 6 bases lay outside the gene matches. The CDR3 runs 15 residues. CDR1 and CDR2 from the germline V gene are KGHDR and SFDVKD. A single record per CDR3 protein comes from TCRdb applying MiXCR to the reads. The sample includes around 300,000 distinct CDR3 sequences, roughly 25% of them seen just once. Material: cultured PBMCs, obtained from culture after CMV antigen stimulation. The chain joins TRBV24-1 to TRBJ2-7; 7 nucleotides match TRBD2. This receptor was obtained from a human donor in good health (CMV status not recorded). Some clones in this sample may be carry-over from other donors' samples. The DNA for the CDR3 is TGTGCCACCAGTGATCCGGGACGGGGGGCCTACGAGCAGTACTTC. Its protein product is CATSDPGRGAYEQYF.